These T cell receptor beta chains were read from a single sample in a study of tumor-infiltrating lymphocytes in oesophageal squamous cell carcinoma. From the PCR reads, TCRdb called clonotypes with MiXCR, one entry per CDR3 protein. The table shows about 25,000 distinct CDR3 sequences, with around 38% occurring only once. Specimen: esophageal tumor tissue. The receptor source for this set is a male donor with esophageal squamous cell carcinoma. The CDR3 runs from the conserved cysteine through the conserved F or W. Fields, in order: clone size, D gene, J gene, V gene, CDR3 DNA, CDR3 protein. D genes are given only for firm matches. Expanded clones get a size class; other rows say once, few or many, or leave the size out.

few,-,TRBJ2-7,TRBV5-1,TGCGCCAGCAGCTTGGCGGGGATTAACTACGAGCAGTACTTC,CASSLAGINYEQYF
-,TRBD2,TRBJ2-6,TRBV28,TGTGCCAGCAGCCCTAGCGGGAGGGCGCTTGGGGCCAACGTCCTGACTTTC,CASSPSGRALGANVLTF
-,TRBD2,TRBJ2-1,TRBV6-1,TGTGCCAGCACCGAACGGGGGCTAGCGGGTTCCTACGAGCAGTTCTTC,CASTERGLAGSYEQFF
few,-,TRBJ2-2,TRBV20-1,TGCAGTGCTAGAGATAGTGTCGGGGGCATCAACACCGGGGAGCTGTTTTTT,CSARDSVGGINTGELFF
few,-,TRBJ1-6,TRBV27,TGTGCCAGCCTTTCTCAGGGGTCAAGTAATTCACCCCTCCACTTT,CASLSQGSSNSPLHF
-,-,TRBJ2-5,TRBV7-6,TGTGCCAGCAGCTTAGTTAGTCCCAGGGGTAAAGAGACCCAGTACTTC,CASSLVSPRGKETQYF
medium-sized,TRBD1,TRBJ2-1,TRBV7-6,TGTGCCAGCAGCCCAACCCGGGACAGGGTGGGTGAGCAGTTCTTC,CASSPTRDRVGEQFF
-,-,TRBJ2-4,TRBV7-2,TGTGCCAGCAGCTTAGTTGGGGCCGGCCAGTACTTC,CASSLVGAGQYF
medium-sized,TRBD2,TRBJ2-1,TRBV7-2,TGTGCCAGCAGCTTTAGCGGGGGGGGTTACAATGAGCAGTTCTTC,CASSFSGGGYNEQFF
-,TRBD2,TRBJ2-2,TRBV7-9,TGTGCCAGCAGCTTGCTAGCGGGAGGACCGAACACCGGGGAGCTGTTTTTT,CASSLLAGGPNTGELFF
many,TRBD2,TRBJ2-1,TRBV19,TGTGCCAGTAGTACTAAAGCGGGAGCTTCCTACAATGAGCAGTTCTTC,CASSTKAGASYNEQFF
few,-,TRBJ1-1,TRBV5-1,TGCGCCAGCAGCAGATCGACACCATTGAACACTGAAGCTTTCTTT,CASSRSTPLNTEAFF
-,-,TRBJ2-5,TRBV3-1,TGTGCCAGCAGCCAATTGGGAGTATGGACAAAAGAGACCCAGTACTTC,CASSQLGVWTKETQYF
-,TRBD1,TRBJ1-2,TRBV7-2,TGTGCCAGCAGCTTAGCAGGACAGGGTAACTATGGCTACACCTTC,CASSLAGQGNYGYTF
medium-sized,-,TRBJ2-7,TRBV7-2,TGTGCCAGCAGTTCACAGGCGGGACAGAATTCACCCCTCCACTTC,CASSSQAGQNSPLHF
many,-,TRBJ1-5,TRBV5-1,TGCGCCAGCAGCTTGGGGGTTGCGAATCAGCCCCAGCATTTT,CASSLGVANQPQHF
medium-sized,TRBD1,TRBJ2-7,TRBV7-8,TGTGCCAGCAGCTTAGCACAGGGGGGTGCCGAGCAGTACTTC,CASSLAQGGAEQYF
few,TRBD1,TRBJ2-1,TRBV7-8,TGTGCCAGCCGGGACAGGGTATACAATGAGCAGTTCTTC,CASRDRVYNEQFF
few,-,TRBJ2-1,TRBV9,TGTGCCAGCAGCGTAGTGGGGGAGAGCTCCTACAATGAGCAGTTCTTC,CASSVVGESSYNEQFF
many,TRBD2,TRBJ2-3,TRBV11-2,TGTGCCAGCAGCTTAGTGACTAGCGGGAGCACAGATACGCAGTATTTT,CASSLVTSGSTDTQYF
many,TRBD2,TRBJ2-4,TRBV6-7,TGTGCCAGCAGCCGCGGGGGGTGGACCAAAAACATTCAGTACTTC,CASSRGGWTKNIQYF
-,TRBD2,TRBJ2-5,TRBV7-9,TGTGCCAGCAGCATTAGCGGGATGTACCAAGAGACCCAGTACTTC,CASSISGMYQETQYF
many,TRBD1,TRBJ1-1,TRBV7-9,TGTGCCAGCAGCACCGGACAGGGGAACACTGAAGCTTTCTTT,CASSTGQGNTEAFF
-,-,TRBJ2-1,TRBV28,TGTGCCAGCAGTTTTGGCGCGGATTACTACAATGAGCAGTTCTTC,CASSFGADYYNEQFF
-,-,TRBJ2-7,TRBV5-3,TGTGCCAGCATCAAGAGGGAGGGGGGAGAGGACGAGCAGTACTTC,CASIKREGGEDEQYF
many,-,TRBJ1-3,TRBV6-1,TGTGCCAGCAGGGCCGGGGGGCCATCTGGAAACACCATATATTTT,CASRAGGPSGNTIYF
once,-,TRBJ2-6,TRBV2,TGTGCCAGCAGTCCCGCGTTCTCTGGGGCCAACGTCCTGACTTTC,CASSPAFSGANVLTF
-,TRBD2,TRBJ2-2,TRBV24-1,TGTGCCACCAGTGATGAGGATAGCGGGTACACCGGGGAGCTGTTTTTT,CATSDEDSGYTGELFF
-,TRBD2,TRBJ2-1,TRBV12-3/TRBV12-4,TGTGCCAGCAGTTTAAGGGGACTAGGGGATTTCGAGCAGTTCTTC,CASSLRGLGDFEQFF